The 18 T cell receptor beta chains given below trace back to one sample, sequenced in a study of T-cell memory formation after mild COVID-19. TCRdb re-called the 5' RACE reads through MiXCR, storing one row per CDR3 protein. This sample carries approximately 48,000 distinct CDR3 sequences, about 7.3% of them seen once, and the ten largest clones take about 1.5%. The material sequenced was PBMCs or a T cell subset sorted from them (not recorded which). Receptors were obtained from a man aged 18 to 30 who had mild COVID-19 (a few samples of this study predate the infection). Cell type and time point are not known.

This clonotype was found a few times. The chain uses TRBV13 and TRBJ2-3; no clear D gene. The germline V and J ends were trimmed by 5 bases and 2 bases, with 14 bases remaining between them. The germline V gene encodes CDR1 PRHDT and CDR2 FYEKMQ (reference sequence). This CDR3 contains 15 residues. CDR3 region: CASSLRMAYTDTQYF. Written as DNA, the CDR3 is TGTGCCAGCAGCCTGCGGATGGCCTACACAGATACGCAGTATTTT.

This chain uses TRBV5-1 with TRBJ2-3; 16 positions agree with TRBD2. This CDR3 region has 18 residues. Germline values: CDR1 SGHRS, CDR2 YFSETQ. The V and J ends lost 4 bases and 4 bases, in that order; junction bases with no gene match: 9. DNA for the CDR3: TGCGCCAGCAGCCAAGGGACTAGCGGGGGGGCCGGTGCAGATACGCAGTATTTT. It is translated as CASSQGTSGGAGADTQYF.

The CDR3 loop reads CASSLVPSVDEKLFF. The CDR3 DNA is TGCGCCAGCAGCTTGGTACCTTCAGTGGATGAAAAACTGTTTTTT. This chain links TRBV5-1 with TRBJ1-4; D uncertain. The CDR3 runs 15 residues. The V gene's germline CDR1 is SGHRS and CDR2 YFSETQ. V lost 0 bases, J lost 6 bases, and 12 bases lay in between.

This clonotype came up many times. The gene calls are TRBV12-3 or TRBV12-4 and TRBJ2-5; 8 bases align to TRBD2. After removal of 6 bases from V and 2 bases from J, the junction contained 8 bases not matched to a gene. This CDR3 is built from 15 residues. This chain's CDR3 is CASSPFERGQETQYF. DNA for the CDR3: TGTGCCAGCAGCCCCTTTGAGCGGGGGCAAGAGACCCAGTACTTC.

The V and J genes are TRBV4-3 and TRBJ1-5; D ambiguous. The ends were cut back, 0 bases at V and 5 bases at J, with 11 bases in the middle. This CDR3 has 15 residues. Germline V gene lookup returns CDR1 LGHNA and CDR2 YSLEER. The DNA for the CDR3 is TGCGCCAGCAGCCAAGATAGGACCGGCTATCAGCCCCAGCATTTT. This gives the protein CASSQDRTGYQPQHF.

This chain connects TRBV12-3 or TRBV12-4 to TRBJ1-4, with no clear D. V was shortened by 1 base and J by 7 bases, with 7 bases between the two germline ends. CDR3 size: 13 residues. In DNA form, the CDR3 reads TGTGCCAGCAGTTTAGGACAACTTGAAAAACTGTTTTTT. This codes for CASSLGQLEKLFF.

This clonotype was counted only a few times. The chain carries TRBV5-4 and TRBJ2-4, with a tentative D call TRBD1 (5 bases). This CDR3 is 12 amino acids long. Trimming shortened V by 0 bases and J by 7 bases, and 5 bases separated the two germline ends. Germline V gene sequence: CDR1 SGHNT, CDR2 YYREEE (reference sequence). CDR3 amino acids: CASSLEGNIQYF. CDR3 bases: TGTGCCAGCAGCTTGGAGGGGAACATTCAGTACTTC.

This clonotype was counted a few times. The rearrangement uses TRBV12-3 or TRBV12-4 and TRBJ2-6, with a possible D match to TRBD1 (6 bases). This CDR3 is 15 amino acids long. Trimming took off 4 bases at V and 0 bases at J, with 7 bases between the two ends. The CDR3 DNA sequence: TGTGCCAGCAGTTCCAGGGGCTCTGGGGCCAACGTCCTGACTTTC. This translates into CASSSRGSGANVLTF.

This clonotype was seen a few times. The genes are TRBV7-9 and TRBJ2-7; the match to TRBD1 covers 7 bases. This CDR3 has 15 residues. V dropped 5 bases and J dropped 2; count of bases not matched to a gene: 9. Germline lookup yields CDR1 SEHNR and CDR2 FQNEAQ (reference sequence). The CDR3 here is CASSALDRDTYEQYF. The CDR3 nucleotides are TGTGCCAGCAGCGCACTCGACAGGGACACCTACGAGCAGTACTTC. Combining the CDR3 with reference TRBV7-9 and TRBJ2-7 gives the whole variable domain DTGVSQNPRHKITKRGQNVTFRCDPISEHNRLYWYRQTLGQGPEFLTYFQNEAQLEKSRLLSDRFSAERPKGSFSTLEIQRTEQGDSAMYLCASSALDRDTYEQYFGPGTRLTVT.

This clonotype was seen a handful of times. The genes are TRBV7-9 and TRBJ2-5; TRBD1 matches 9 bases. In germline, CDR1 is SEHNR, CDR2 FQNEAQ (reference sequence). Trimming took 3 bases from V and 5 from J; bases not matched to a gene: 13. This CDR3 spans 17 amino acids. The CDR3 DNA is TGTGCCAGCAGCTTGTCTCCCCGGGACAGGGCTGACGAGACCCAGTACTTC. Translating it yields CASSLSPRDRADETQYF.

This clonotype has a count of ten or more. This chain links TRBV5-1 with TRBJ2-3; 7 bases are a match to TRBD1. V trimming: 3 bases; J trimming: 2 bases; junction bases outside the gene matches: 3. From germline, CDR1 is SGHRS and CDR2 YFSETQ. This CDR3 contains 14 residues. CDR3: CASSSGTVTDTQYF. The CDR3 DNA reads TGCGCCAGCAGCTCCGGGACAGTCACAGATACGCAGTATTTT.

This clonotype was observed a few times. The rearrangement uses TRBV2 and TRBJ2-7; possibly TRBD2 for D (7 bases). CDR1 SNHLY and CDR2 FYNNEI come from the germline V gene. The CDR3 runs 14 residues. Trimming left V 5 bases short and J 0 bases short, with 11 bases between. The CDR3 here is CASSPRGASYEQYF. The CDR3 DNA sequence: TGTGCCAGCAGTCCCCGGGGGGCCTCCTACGAGCAGTACTTC.

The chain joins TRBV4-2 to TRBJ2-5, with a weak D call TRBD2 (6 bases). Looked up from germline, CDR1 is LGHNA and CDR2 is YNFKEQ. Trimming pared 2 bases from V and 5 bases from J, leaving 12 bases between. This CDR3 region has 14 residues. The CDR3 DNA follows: TGTGCCAGCAGCCAACAGGGAGGTGAGGAGACCCAGTACTTC. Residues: CASSQQGGEETQYF.

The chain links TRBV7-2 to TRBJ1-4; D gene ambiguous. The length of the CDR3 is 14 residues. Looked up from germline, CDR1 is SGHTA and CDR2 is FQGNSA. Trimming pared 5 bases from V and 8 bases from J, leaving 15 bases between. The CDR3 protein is CASSPDPGGEKLFF. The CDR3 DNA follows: TGTGCCAGCAGCCCAGACCCGGGTGGGGAAAAACTGTTTTTT. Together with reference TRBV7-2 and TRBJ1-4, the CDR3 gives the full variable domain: GAGVSQSPSNKVTEKGKDVELRCDPISGHTALYWYRQSLGQGLEFLIYFQGNSAPDKSGLPSDRFSAERTGGSVSTLTIQRTQQEDSAVYLCASSPDPGGEKLFFGSGTQLSVL.

The CDR3, as DNA: TGTGCCAGCTCGCGACAGGGGAACGAGCAGTACTTC. This sequence encodes CASSRQGNEQYF. The gene calls are TRBV18 and TRBJ2-7; 8 nucleotides agree with TRBD1. The germline V gene encodes CDR1 KGHSH and CDR2 LQKENI. The CDR3 has 12 amino acids. J lost 5 bases, V lost 6 bases, and 3 bases had no gene match.

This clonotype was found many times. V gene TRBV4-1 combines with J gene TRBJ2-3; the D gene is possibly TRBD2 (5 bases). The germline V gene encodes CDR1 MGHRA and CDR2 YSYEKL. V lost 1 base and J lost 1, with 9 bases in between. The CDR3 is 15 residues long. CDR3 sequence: CASSQVSEGTDTQYF. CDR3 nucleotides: TGCGCCAGCAGCCAAGTTAGCGAGGGCACAGATACGCAGTATTTT.

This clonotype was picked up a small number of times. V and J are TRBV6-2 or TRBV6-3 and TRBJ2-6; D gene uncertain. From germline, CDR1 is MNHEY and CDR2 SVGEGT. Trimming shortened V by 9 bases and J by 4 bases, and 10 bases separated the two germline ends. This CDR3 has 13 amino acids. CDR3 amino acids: CASEVAGANVLTF. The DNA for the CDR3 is TGTGCCAGTGAGGTCGCAGGGGCCAACGTCCTGACTTTC.

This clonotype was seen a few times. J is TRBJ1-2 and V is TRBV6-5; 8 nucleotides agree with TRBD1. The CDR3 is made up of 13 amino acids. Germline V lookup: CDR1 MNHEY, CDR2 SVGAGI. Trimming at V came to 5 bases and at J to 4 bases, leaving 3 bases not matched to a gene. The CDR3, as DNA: TGTGCCAGCAGTCAGGACAGGGTCTATGGCTACACCTTC. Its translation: CASSQDRVYGYTF.